This T cell receptor beta chain derives from a study of blood T cell repertoires in COVID-19. Study-level background: Samples taken during acute and convalescent COVID-19 were collected in the United States, Italy and Spain. T cells, B-cell-depleted T cells, or PBMCs supplied cDNA or gDNA.

This clone occurred once. This CDR3 has 12 amino acids. Per germline, CDR1 SGHVS and CDR2 FQNEAQ. Between the trimmed V and J ends, which lost 5 bases and 7 bases, there was a span of 11 bases. The authors' processing: By means of reference gene primer amplification, nucleated cell counts were estimated. The protocol was immunoSEQ multiplex PCR, while the TCRdb copy is restricted to in-frame clones and leaves out a portion. V, J and clone size were drawn from that table, and D and trimming were deduced from the DNA. The top ten clones hold about 3.4% of a sample with approximately 50,000 clones, over 90% of them seen once.

The chain joins TRBV7-8 to TRBJ2-5; D may be TRBD1 (5 bases). The clonotype originates from a human donor in a cohort sampled during active COVID-19. The sample taken for sequencing was peripheral blood. DNA of the CDR3: TGTGCCAGCAGCCCAGCGCAGGGGACCCAGTACTTC. It translates to CASSPAQGTQYF.